This T cell receptor (beta chain) came from a study of cytomegalovirus exposure and HLA in healthy donors. CDR3 length: 13 residues. The junction had 8 bases not matched to a gene; V was cut back by 10 bases and J by 8 bases. Per germline, CDR1 SGHNT and CDR2 YYREEE (reference sequence). Study results and limitations: The study recorded 164 TCR beta chains that were cytomegalovirus-associated.

Turning to this clone: As yet, its antigen is unknown.

The PCR employed 60 Vbeta primers together with 13 Jbeta primers. TCRdb keeps only in-frame clones here, not all; method: immunoSEQ multiplex PCR. Of some 120,000 clones listed, 80% to 85% are singletons. The material sequenced was PBMCs. This TCR was sampled from a young woman in good health and CMV-seronegative. This chain connects TRBV5-4 to TRBJ1-5, with 11 bases lining up with TRBD1. The CDR3 DNA reads as TGTGCCGGAGGGACAGGGGGGAAGGAGCCCCAGCATTTT. The encoded protein is CAGGTGGKEPQHF.